These T cell receptor beta chains were read from a single sample in a study of technical replicates of blood from a handful of donors. The repertoire was sequenced with immunoSEQ multiplex PCR; TCRdb's copy has only in-frame clones and lacks some. The sample records around 97,000 clones, approximately 96% being singletons. The sequenced sample was T cells isolated from PBMCs. The receptors shown here come from a human donor in good health. The CDR3 runs from the conserved cysteine through the conserved F or W. Fields, in order: clone size, J gene, D gene, V gene, CDR3 DNA, CDR3 protein. A D gene is named only where the DNA matches it firmly. Some rows mark clone size as missing; the rest say once, few, many or name a class of expanded clone.

clone size: .; J gene: TRBJ2-2; D gene: TRBD2; V gene: TRBV7-3; CDR3 DNA: TGTGCCAGCAGCTTATACGGCGGGAGGGCCACCGGGGAGCTGTTTTTT; CDR3 protein: CASSLYGGRATGELFF
clone size: .; J gene: TRBJ2-7; D gene: .; V gene: TRBV5-1; CDR3 DNA: TGCGCCAGCAGCTTGGGGGACTGGTCCAACGAGCAGTACTTC; CDR3 protein: CASSLGDWSNEQYF
clone size: .; J gene: TRBJ2-6; D gene: .; V gene: TRBV27; CDR3 DNA: TGTGCCAGCAAAATACAGACTGGGGCCAACGTCCTGACTTTC; CDR3 protein: CASKIQTGANVLTF
clone size: .; J gene: TRBJ1-4; D gene: .; V gene: TRBV30; CDR3 DNA: TGTGCCTGGAGCCGTGGACTAGATGAAAAACTGTTTTTT; CDR3 protein: CAWSRGLDEKLFF
clone size: .; J gene: TRBJ2-7; D gene: TRBD1; V gene: TRBV19; CDR3 DNA: TGTGCCAGCACCCCGGGACAGGGGGCCTACGAGCAGTACTTC; CDR3 protein: CASTPGQGAYEQYF
clone size: .; J gene: TRBJ1-1; D gene: .; V gene: TRBV19; CDR3 DNA: TGTGCCAGTAGTATAGATTTGGGAGCCACGGAAGCTTTCTTT; CDR3 protein: CASSIDLGATEAFF
clone size: .; J gene: TRBJ2-3; D gene: TRBD2; V gene: TRBV10-3; CDR3 DNA: TGTGCCATCAGTGCTAGCGGGATGGTGGTCACAGATACGCAGTATTTT; CDR3 protein: CAISASGMVVTDTQYF
clone size: once; J gene: TRBJ2-7; D gene: .; V gene: TRBV15; CDR3 DNA: TGTGCCACCAGCAGAGATCCCCCGACAGTATACGACGAGCAGTACTTC; CDR3 protein: CATSRDPPTVYDEQYF
clone size: .; J gene: TRBJ1-1; D gene: .; V gene: TRBV30; CDR3 DNA: TGTGCCTGGAGGGGACAGAACACTGAAGCTTTCTTT; CDR3 protein: CAWRGQNTEAFF
clone size: .; J gene: TRBJ1-1; D gene: .; V gene: TRBV10-3; CDR3 DNA: TGTGCCATCAGTGGCGGGGGAAACACTGAAGCTTTCTTT; CDR3 protein: CAISGGGNTEAFF
clone size: once; J gene: TRBJ2-3; D gene: TRBD1; V gene: TRBV5-4; CDR3 DNA: TGTGCCAGCAGCCTCCCAGGGGGAACAGATACGCAGTATTTT; CDR3 protein: CASSLPGGTDTQYF
clone size: .; J gene: TRBJ2-1; D gene: .; V gene: TRBV27; CDR3 DNA: TGTGCCAGCCTTACCCGGCTAGAGTCTGGCTACAATGAGCAGTTCTTC; CDR3 protein: CASLTRLESGYNEQFF
clone size: .; J gene: TRBJ1-1; D gene: .; V gene: TRBV7-9; CDR3 DNA: TGTGCCAGCTTAGGGAGAGAGAACACTGAAGCTTTCTTT; CDR3 protein: CASLGRENTEAFF
clone size: .; J gene: TRBJ1-2; D gene: .; V gene: TRBV2; CDR3 DNA: TGTGCCAGTCGACAGGACCTCTATGGCTACACCTTC; CDR3 protein: CASRQDLYGYTF
clone size: .; J gene: TRBJ2-1; D gene: .; V gene: TRBV9; CDR3 DNA: TGTGCCAGCAGCGTAGAAGCGGGACATACCAATGAGCAGTTCTTC; CDR3 protein: CASSVEAGHTNEQFF
clone size: once; J gene: TRBJ2-1; D gene: TRBD1; V gene: TRBV2; CDR3 DNA: TGTGCCAGCAGTCTCCGGGACAGGGGTCCCAATGAGCAGTTCTTC; CDR3 protein: CASSLRDRGPNEQFF
clone size: .; J gene: TRBJ2-7; D gene: TRBD2; V gene: TRBV12-5; CDR3 DNA: TGTGCTAGTGGCTTGACTAGCGGAACCTCCTACGAGCAGTACTTC; CDR3 protein: CASGLTSGTSYEQYF
clone size: once; J gene: TRBJ2-1; D gene: TRBD1; V gene: TRBV7-9; CDR3 DNA: TGTGCCAGCAGCTTTGGACAGGGCGGCCGGATCGGTCAGTTCTTC; CDR3 protein: CASSFGQGGRIGQFF
clone size: .; J gene: TRBJ2-3; D gene: TRBD2; V gene: TRBV18; CDR3 DNA: TGTGCCAGCTCACCAAAGCAACTAGCGGCTAGCACAGATACGCAGTATTTT; CDR3 protein: CASSPKQLAASTDTQYF
clone size: .; J gene: TRBJ2-1; D gene: TRBD1; V gene: TRBV14; CDR3 DNA: TGTGCCAGCAGCCAATACAGGGGGACTTCCTATGAGCAGTTCTTC; CDR3 protein: CASSQYRGTSYEQFF
clone size: once; J gene: TRBJ2-1; D gene: .; V gene: TRBV27; CDR3 DNA: TGTGCCAGCAGTGAGAGGAGTGCGGGATACAATGAGCAGTTCTTC; CDR3 protein: CASSERSAGYNEQFF
clone size: .; J gene: TRBJ2-7; D gene: TRBD2; V gene: TRBV4-1; CDR3 DNA: TGCGCCAGCAGCTTTCCCGGGAGGAACTCCTACGAGCAGTACTTC; CDR3 protein: CASSFPGRNSYEQYF
clone size: .; J gene: TRBJ2-2; D gene: .; V gene: TRBV28; CDR3 DNA: TGTGCCAGCAGTGATGGGGGGATGGACACCGGGGAGCTGTTTTTT; CDR3 protein: CASSDGGMDTGELFF
clone size: .; J gene: TRBJ2-5; D gene: TRBD2; V gene: TRBV27; CDR3 DNA: TGTGCCAGCAGTTTCCTTGCGGGAGTCGCAGAGACCCAGTACTTC; CDR3 protein: CASSFLAGVAETQYF
clone size: .; J gene: TRBJ1-3; D gene: .; V gene: TRBV28; CDR3 DNA: TGTGCCAGCAGTTTATGGCAGGGAAACACCATATATTTT; CDR3 protein: CASSLWQGNTIYF
clone size: .; J gene: TRBJ2-1; D gene: TRBD2; V gene: TRBV6-5; CDR3 DNA: TGTGCCAGCAGCCCAAACCGGGAGGGCGAGCAGTTCTTC; CDR3 protein: CASSPNREGEQFF
clone size: .; J gene: TRBJ2-7; D gene: TRBD2; V gene: TRBV6-5; CDR3 DNA: TGTGCCAGCAGGCTAGCGGGAGTAACCGAGCAGTACTTC; CDR3 protein: CASRLAGVTEQYF
clone size: .; J gene: TRBJ2-7; D gene: TRBD1; V gene: TRBV25-1; CDR3 DNA: TGTGCCAGCAGCCGGACAGGGCTTTCCTACGAGCAGTACTTC; CDR3 protein: CASSRTGLSYEQYF
clone size: once; J gene: TRBJ1-1; D gene: TRBD1; V gene: TRBV6-5; CDR3 DNA: TGTGCCAGCAGTCGACAGGGGAACACTGAAGCTTTCTTT; CDR3 protein: CASSRQGNTEAFF
clone size: once; J gene: TRBJ1-1; D gene: .; V gene: TRBV27; CDR3 DNA: TGTGCCAGCAGTTTAAGGGGCGGCAACACTGAAGCTTTCTTT; CDR3 protein: CASSLRGGNTEAFF
clone size: .; J gene: TRBJ2-3; D gene: TRBD2; V gene: TRBV28; CDR3 DNA: TGTGCCAGCAGTCTAGCGGCAATTACAGATACGCAGTATTTT; CDR3 protein: CASSLAAITDTQYF
clone size: .; J gene: TRBJ1-2; D gene: .; V gene: TRBV28; CDR3 DNA: TGTGCCAGCAGTTTAGCAGGGGATCATGGCTACACCTTC; CDR3 protein: CASSLAGDHGYTF
clone size: .; J gene: TRBJ1-3; D gene: .; V gene: TRBV6-5; CDR3 DNA: TGTGCCAGCAGCCGGTACTCTGGAAACACCATATATTTT; CDR3 protein: CASSRYSGNTIYF
clone size: .; J gene: TRBJ1-4; D gene: TRBD1; V gene: TRBV5-1; CDR3 DNA: TGCGCCAGCAGCTTGAATACAGGGGAGAATGAAAAACTGTTTTTT; CDR3 protein: CASSLNTGENEKLFF
clone size: .; J gene: TRBJ2-1; D gene: TRBD2; V gene: TRBV30; CDR3 DNA: TGTGCCTGGAGCGCCGGGACTAGCCCGTTCTTC; CDR3 protein: CAWSAGTSPFF
clone size: .; J gene: TRBJ2-1; D gene: .; V gene: TRBV7-7; CDR3 DNA: TGTGCTAGCAGCTTAGTGGTTAAGTCAGATGAGCAGTTCTTC; CDR3 protein: CASSLVVKSDEQFF
clone size: .; J gene: TRBJ2-5; D gene: TRBD1; V gene: TRBV2; CDR3 DNA: TGTGCCAGCAGTGACCTGGGGGACAGGGGTTTCTACGGAGAGACCCAGTACTTC; CDR3 protein: CASSDLGDRGFYGETQYF
clone size: .; J gene: TRBJ1-4; D gene: .; V gene: TRBV27; CDR3 DNA: TGTGCCAGCAGCAGTACGGGTCTCCTAAATGAAAAACTGTTTTTT; CDR3 protein: CASSSTGLLNEKLFF
clone size: once; J gene: TRBJ2-2; D gene: .; V gene: TRBV13; CDR3 DNA: TGTGCCAGCAGCTCCGGGATGTCGCTGTCCGGGGAGCTGTTTTTT; CDR3 protein: CASSSGMSLSGELFF
clone size: .; J gene: TRBJ2-5; D gene: .; V gene: TRBV28; CDR3 DNA: TGTGCCAGCAGCGCCTGGCAGGATCAAGAGACCCAGTACTTC; CDR3 protein: CASSAWQDQETQYF
clone size: .; J gene: TRBJ2-1; D gene: TRBD2; V gene: TRBV6-5; CDR3 DNA: TGTGCCAGCAGTTACTACACAGCGGGAGCGGGTGAGCAGTTCTTC; CDR3 protein: CASSYYTAGAGEQFF
clone size: .; J gene: TRBJ2-2; D gene: .; V gene: TRBV6-1; CDR3 DNA: TGTGCCAGCAGTGAAGTTGGAGATACCGGGGAGCTGTTTTTT; CDR3 protein: CASSEVGDTGELFF
clone size: .; J gene: TRBJ2-1; D gene: TRBD1; V gene: TRBV29-1; CDR3 DNA: TGCAGCGTTAAAACGGGACAGGGTGCGTCCTACAATGAGCAGTTCTTC; CDR3 protein: CSVKTGQGASYNEQFF